This T cell receptor beta chain was sequenced during a study of blood T cell repertoires in COVID-19. This table comes from immunoSEQ multiplex PCR, and its TCRdb copy is limited to in-frame clones, with some not included. The top ten hold 5% to 7.5% of the sample, which has approximately 35,000 clones, roughly 85% seen once. The CDR3 spans 16 residues. V was pared by 4 bases and J by 2 bases, with 17 bases between. Germline V gives CDR1 SEHNR, CDR2 FQNEAQ (reference sequence). Sequencing was performed on peripheral blood. The sequence derives from a man aged 55 to 69 with active COVID-19. The chain couples TRBV7-9 to TRBJ2-5; no reliable D call. The CDR3 protein is CASSSLGGSQQETQYF. DNA of the CDR3: TGTGCCAGCAGCTCCCTCGGCGGAAGTCAGCAAGAGACCCAGTACTTC.